The 2 T cell receptor beta chains given below trace back to one sample, sequenced in a study of blood T cell repertoires in COVID-19. Clones were sequenced by immunoSEQ multiplex PCR, and TCRdb holds only the in-frame ones, with some missing. The sample contains approximately 120,000 clones, around three quarters of which appear only once. The sample comprised peripheral blood. Receptors were obtained from a man aged 40-49 years with active or convalescent COVID-19.

V and J are TRBV5-1 and TRBJ1-5; 7 bases line up with TRBD1. The CDR3 spans 17 residues. CDR1 is SGHRS, CDR2 YFSETQ, per germline. Unmatched junction bases numbered 14, after V lost 4 bases and J lost 4 bases. CDR3: CASSAMPSGGSNQPQHF. The CDR3 DNA reads as TGCGCCAGCAGCGCCATGCCGTCAGGGGGATCTAATCAGCCCCAGCATTTT.

The V gene is TRBV12-3 or TRBV12-4, the J gene TRBJ1-1; D remains ambiguous. Trimming cost V 8 bases and J 10 bases, with 20 bases left between them. The CDR3 consists of 13 residues. CDR3 loop: CASGPNNKAIAFF. In DNA, the CDR3 is TGTGCCAGCGGGCCCAATAACAAGGCCATAGCTTTCTTT.